Included here is one T cell receptor (beta chain) sequence, with context. What it binds is unknown. These data are taken from a study of cytomegalovirus exposure and HLA in healthy donors. Overall study findings and caveats: A prior analysis recorded that most TCR beta V segments were productive about 90% or about 30% of the time. V- and J-gene trimming of TCR beta was linked (in a later analysis) to a missense DCLRE1C variant.

The V gene's germline CDR1 is MDHEN and CDR2 SYDVKM. The CDR3 totals 15 residues. The junction had 3 bases not matched to a gene; V was cut back by 4 bases and J by 5 bases. With 60 Vbeta and 13 Jbeta primers, the PCR was carried out. TCRdb's copy holds only in-frame clones and misses some; the assay was immunoSEQ multiplex PCR. The sample has 150,000 to 200,000 clones; 65% to 85% are singletons. The V gene is TRBV28, the J gene TRBJ2-5; 14 bases match TRBD2. Source material: PBMCs. The sequence was obtained from a male donor in good health and CMV-seronegative. DNA of the CDR3: TGTGCCAGCAGTTCTCGGACTAGCGGGAGGGAGACCCAGTACTTC. This gives the protein CASSSRTSGRETQYF.